These 11 T cell receptor beta chains originate from one sample sequenced in a study of CD8 T cells in Susac syndrome. Random hexamers were used to reverse transcribe an amount of about 0.45 to 1 ug RNA. One entry per CDR3 protein results from TCRdb running MiXCR on the immunoSEQ multiplex PCR reads. Among about 70,000 distinct CDR3 sequences listed, 95% were seen once. The sample comprised CD8+ T cells from PBMCs. These receptor sequences come from a human donor in good health.

The rearrangement uses TRBV6-5 and TRBJ1-2; possible D gene TRBD1, 5 bases. The CDR3 consists of 14 residues. The germline gives CDR1 MNHEY, CDR2 SVGAGI. V was trimmed by 5 bases and J by 8 bases, leaving 18 bases between them. In DNA, the CDR3 is TGTGCCAGCAGTCCCTTGAGGGGCGCCGGCGGCTACACCTTC. It specifies CASSPLRGAGGYTF.

The chain recombines TRBV7-9 with TRBJ2-1, with a possible D match to TRBD1 (6 bases). Germline-derived CDR1 and CDR2 are SEHNR and FQNEAQ (reference sequence). The CDR3 sequence is 14 residues long. V was clipped by 3 bases and J by 3 bases, with 9 bases between them. CDR3 sequence (DNA): TGTGCCAGCAGCTTCGACAGGAACTACAATGAGCAGTTCTTC. Translation gives CASSFDRNYNEQFF. Supplemented by reference TRBV7-9 and TRBJ2-1, the full variable domain reads DTGVSQNPRHKITKRGQNVTFRCDPISEHNRLYWYRQTLGQGPEFLTYFQNEAQLEKSRLLSDRFSAERPKGSFSTLEIQRTEQGDSAMYLCASSFDRNYNEQFFGPGTRLTVL.

The V gene is TRBV30, the J gene TRBJ2-3; 8 bases fit TRBD1. The CDR3 loop spans 14 amino acids. Germline CDR1 GTSNPN, CDR2 SVGIG (reference sequence). The trim removed 5 bases at V and 6 bases at J, leaving 10 bases unmatched. CDR3 region: CAWGGQETADTQYF. The DNA for the CDR3 is TGTGCCTGGGGGGGACAGGAAACAGCGGATACGCAGTATTTT.

CDR3 amino acids: CASSRGRNQPQHF. The DNA of the CDR3 is TGTGCCAGCAGCAGGGGCAGGAATCAGCCCCAGCATTTT. V and J are TRBV7-3 and TRBJ1-5; a weak D match, TRBD1 (5 bases). The CDR3 spans 13 residues. CDR1 SGHTA and CDR2 FQGTGA come from the germline V gene. Trimming cost V 5 bases and J 4 bases, with 9 bases left between them. The whole variable domain, remainder taken from reference TRBV7-3 and TRBJ1-5, is GAGVSQTPSNKVTEKGKYVELRCDPISGHTALYWYRQSLGQGPEFLIYFQGTGAADDSGLPNDRFFAVRPEGSVSTLKIQRTERGDSAVYLCASSRGRNQPQHFGDGTRLSIL.

The gene calls are TRBV2 and TRBJ1-4, with D possibly TRBD1 on 5 matching bases. There are 15 residues in the CDR3. The ends were cut back, 7 bases at V and 2 bases at J, with 14 bases in the middle. Germline V gene sequence: CDR1 SNHLY, CDR2 FYNNEI. This CDR3 is CASIPSWGTNEKLFF. CDR3 bases: TGTGCCAGCATCCCATCATGGGGGACTAATGAAAAACTGTTTTTT.

The V and J genes are TRBV28 and TRBJ1-5; 9 nucleotides align to TRBD1. The CDR3 loop spans 16 amino acids. The J segment lost 0 bases and the V segment lost 10 bases, leaving 10 bases of the junction unmatched. CDR1 and CDR2 (germline): MDHEN, SYDVKM. CDR3 nucleotides: TGTGCCACCATTGGGACAGGGAAGGGTAGCAATCAGCCCCAGCATTTT. Translated, it gives CATIGTGKGSNQPQHF.

This clonotype was seen just once. V and J are TRBV7-9 and TRBJ1-4; possibly TRBD1 for D (5 bases). The CDR3 runs to 14 residues. V was pared by 8 bases and J by 2 bases, with 12 bases between. From germline, CDR1 is SEHNR and CDR2 FQNEAQ (reference sequence). CDR3 amino acids: CASSLQATNEKLFF. The CDR3 coding sequence is TGTGCCAGCTCTTTACAGGCGACTAATGAAAAACTGTTTTTT.

The chain is built from TRBV6-2 or TRBV6-3 and TRBJ2-5, with D unresolved. The CDR3 has 17 amino acids. The V gene's germline CDR1 is MNHEY and CDR2 SVGEGT. The ends were cut back, 2 bases at V and 5 bases at J, with 21 bases in the middle. The CDR3 loop reads CASSYPEAPGESETQYF. Written as DNA, the CDR3 is TGTGCCAGCAGTTACCCCGAGGCCCCAGGAGAGTCGGAGACCCAGTACTTC.

The chain links TRBV6-2 or TRBV6-3 to TRBJ2-7; D is uncertain. Trimming took off 4 bases at V and 4 bases at J, with 11 bases between the two ends. Germline V CDR1 and CDR2: MNHEY, SVGEGT. The CDR3 spans 13 residues. The CDR3 DNA sequence: TGTGCCAGCAGTTGGAGCAGCCTATACGAGCAGTACGTC. Its protein is CASSWSSLYEQYV.

This clonotype was picked up one time. This chain joins TRBV7-9 and TRBJ2-1, with a possible D match to TRBD1 (5 bases). The CDR3 consists of 15 residues. Germline CDR1 SEHNR, CDR2 FQNEAQ (reference sequence). Between the trimmed V and J ends, which lost 5 bases and 1 base, there was a span of 12 bases. In DNA, the CDR3 is TGTGCCAGCAGCCCCCAGGGCTCATCCTACAATGAGCAGTTCTTC. It codes for CASSPQGSSYNEQFF.

The chain joins TRBV7-9 to TRBJ2-2; unclear D gene. CDR3 size: 15 residues. V dropped 0 bases and J dropped 8 bases, with 13 bases sitting between them. Germline CDR1 SEHNR, CDR2 FQNEAQ (reference sequence). CDR3 sequence: CASSLARVHAGELFF. As DNA, the CDR3 is TGTGCCAGCAGCTTAGCGCGCGTTCACGCGGGGGAGCTGTTTTTT. Full variable domain (outside the CDR3, taken from reference TRBV7-9 and TRBJ2-2): DTGVSQNPRHKITKRGQNVTFRCDPISEHNRLYWYRQTLGQGPEFLTYFQNEAQLEKSRLLSDRFSAERPKGSFSTLEIQRTEQGDSAMYLCASSLARVHAGELFFGEGSRLTVL.